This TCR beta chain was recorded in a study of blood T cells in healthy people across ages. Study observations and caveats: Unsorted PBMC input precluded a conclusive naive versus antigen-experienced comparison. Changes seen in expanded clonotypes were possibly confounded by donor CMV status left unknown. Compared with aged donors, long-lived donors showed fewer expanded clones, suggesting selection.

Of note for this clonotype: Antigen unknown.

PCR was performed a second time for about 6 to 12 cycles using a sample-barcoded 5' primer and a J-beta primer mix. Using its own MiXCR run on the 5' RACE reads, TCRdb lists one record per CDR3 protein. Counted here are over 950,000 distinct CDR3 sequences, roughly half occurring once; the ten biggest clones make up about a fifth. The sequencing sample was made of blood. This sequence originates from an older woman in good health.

CDR3 protein: CASSLETSGRIPLDEQYF. CDR3 nucleotides: TGCGCCAGCAGCTTGGAAACTAGCGGGAGAATTCCCCTAGATGAGCAGTACTTC. This sequence joins TRBV5-1 and TRBJ2-7; 11 bases map to TRBD2. J was trimmed by 7 bases and V by 0 bases; bases with no gene match: 15. The CDR3 totals 18 residues. Germline lookup yields CDR1 SGHRS and CDR2 YFSETQ. Using reference TRBV5-1 and TRBJ2-7 for the parts outside the CDR3, the full variable domain is KAGVTQTPRYLIKTRGQQVTLSCSPISGHRSVSWYQQTPGQGLQFLFEYFSETQRNKGNFPGRFSGRQFSNSRSEMNVSTLELGDSALYLCASSLETSGRIPLDEQYFGPGTRLTVT.